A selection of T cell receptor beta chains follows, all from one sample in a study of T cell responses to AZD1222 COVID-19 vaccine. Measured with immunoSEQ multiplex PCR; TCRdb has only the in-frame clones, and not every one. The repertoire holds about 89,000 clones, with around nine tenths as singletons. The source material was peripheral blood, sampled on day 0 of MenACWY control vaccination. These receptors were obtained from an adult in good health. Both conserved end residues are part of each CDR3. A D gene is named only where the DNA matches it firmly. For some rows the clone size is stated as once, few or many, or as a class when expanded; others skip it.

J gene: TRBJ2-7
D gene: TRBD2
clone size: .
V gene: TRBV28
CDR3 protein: CASSRLAGRNPYEQYF
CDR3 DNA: TGTGCCAGCAGCCGACTAGCGGGACGGAATCCCTACGAGCAGTACTTC

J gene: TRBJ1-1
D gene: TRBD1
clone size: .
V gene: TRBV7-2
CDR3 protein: CASSGGQGAEAFF
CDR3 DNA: TGTGCCAGCAGCGGAGGACAGGGTGCTGAAGCTTTCTTT

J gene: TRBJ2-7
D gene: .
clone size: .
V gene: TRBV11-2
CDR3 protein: CASSLGGVSVEQYF
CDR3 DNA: TGTGCCAGCAGCTTAGGTGGGGTTTCCGTCGAGCAGTACTTC

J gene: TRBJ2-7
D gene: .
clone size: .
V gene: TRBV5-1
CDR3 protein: CASRPGAHYEQYF
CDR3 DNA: TGCGCCAGCAGACCCGGAGCCCACTACGAGCAGTACTTC

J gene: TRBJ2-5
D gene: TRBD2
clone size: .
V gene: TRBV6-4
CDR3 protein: CASKLGTGGTSGEPQETQYF
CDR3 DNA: TGTGCCAGCAAGTTGGGGACAGGGGGGACTAGCGGGGAACCCCAAGAGACCCAGTACTTC

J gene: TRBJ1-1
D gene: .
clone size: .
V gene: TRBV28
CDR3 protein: CASSLYGTVNTEAFF
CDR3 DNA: TGTGCCAGCAGTTTATACGGGACGGTGAACACTGAAGCTTTCTTT

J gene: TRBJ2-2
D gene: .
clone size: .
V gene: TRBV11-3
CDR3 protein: CASSPVTGELFF
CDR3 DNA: TGTGCCAGCAGTCCTGTCACCGGGGAGCTGTTTTTT

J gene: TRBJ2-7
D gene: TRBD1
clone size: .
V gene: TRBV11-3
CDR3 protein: CASSRGQGVDEQYF
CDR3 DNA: TGTGCCAGCAGCCGGGGACAGGGTGTGGACGAGCAGTACTTC

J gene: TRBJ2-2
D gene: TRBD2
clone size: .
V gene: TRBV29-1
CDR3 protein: CSGGSGGNTGELFF
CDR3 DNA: TGCAGCGGAGGGTCGGGGGGTAACACCGGGGAGCTGTTTTTT

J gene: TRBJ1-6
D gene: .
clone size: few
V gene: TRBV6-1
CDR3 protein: CASSGGEPARGSPLHF
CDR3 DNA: TGTGCCAGCAGTGGCGGGGAACCGGCTCGGGGGTCACCCCTCCACTTT

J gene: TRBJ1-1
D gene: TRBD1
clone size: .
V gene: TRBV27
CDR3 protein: CASSPRTGPNTEAFF
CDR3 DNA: TGTGCCAGCAGTCCCAGGACAGGCCCGAACACTGAAGCTTTCTTT

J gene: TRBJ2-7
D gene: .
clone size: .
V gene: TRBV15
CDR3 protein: CATYTQEANEQYF
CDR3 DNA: TGTGCCACCTACACCCAGGAGGCCAACGAGCAGTACTTC

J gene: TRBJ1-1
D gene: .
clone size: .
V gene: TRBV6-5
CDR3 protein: CASSYGPGGTEAFF
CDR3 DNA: TGTGCCAGCAGTTACGGCCCGGGGGGCACTGAAGCTTTCTTT

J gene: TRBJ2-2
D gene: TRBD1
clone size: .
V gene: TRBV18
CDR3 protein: CASSSGQDVGELFF
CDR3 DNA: TGTGCCAGCTCATCCGGACAGGACGTCGGGGAGCTGTTTTTT